This TCR beta chain was identified during a study of identical twins. General study findings and limits: It was out-of-frame TCR alpha sharing in monozygotic twins that models underestimated. It was cross-sectional statistical analysis, not following the same donors, that the conclusions relied on.

TCRdb passed the 5' RACE reads through MiXCR, listing each CDR3 protein once. The table lists hundreds of thousands of distinct CDR3 sequences, 6.1% of them singletons. The table lists this clonotype with many counts. Its antigen is unknown. The V and J ends lost 2 bases and 0 bases respectively, with 14 bases between them. CDR1 is MNHEY, CDR2 SVGAGI, per germline. The CDR3 spans 17 residues. This chain links TRBV6-5 with TRBJ2-1; D is uncertain. Input material: naive T cells sorted from blood. This TCR was recovered from a man in his late teens or twenties in good health. CDR3 coding DNA: TGTGCCAGCAGTTACGCGACGGCGCGGAGCTCCTACAATGAGCAGTTCTTC. It codes for CASSYATARSSYNEQFF.